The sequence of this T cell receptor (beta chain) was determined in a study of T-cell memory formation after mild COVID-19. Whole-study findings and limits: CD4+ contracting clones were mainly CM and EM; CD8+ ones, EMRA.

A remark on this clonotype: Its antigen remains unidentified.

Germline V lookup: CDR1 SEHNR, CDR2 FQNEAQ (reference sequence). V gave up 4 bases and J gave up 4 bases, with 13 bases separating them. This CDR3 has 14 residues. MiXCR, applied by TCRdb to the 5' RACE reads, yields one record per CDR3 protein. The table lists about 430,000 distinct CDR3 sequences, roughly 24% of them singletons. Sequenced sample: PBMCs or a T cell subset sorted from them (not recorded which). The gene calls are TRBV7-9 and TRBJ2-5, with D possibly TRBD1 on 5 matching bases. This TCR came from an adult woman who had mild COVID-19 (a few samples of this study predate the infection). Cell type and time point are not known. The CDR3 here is CASSSTVIGETQYF. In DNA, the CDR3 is TGTGCCAGCAGCTCGACAGTAATTGGAGAGACCCAGTACTTC.